The present entry profiles one T cell receptor beta chain with its context. Germline loops: CDR1 MDHEN, CDR2 SYDVKM. The CDR3 extends over 14 amino acids. V was clipped by 6 bases and J by 7 bases, with 15 bases between them. This sample is part of a study of cytomegalovirus exposure and HLA in healthy donors. Primers included in the PCR were 60 Vbeta and 13 Jbeta primers. Repertoires were generated with immunoSEQ multiplex PCR, while TCRdb's copy carries only in-frame clones and drops some. The sample contains roughly 230,000 clones, nearly 95% of which appear only once. The receptor was derived from a girl under 10 years old in good health and CMV-seronegative. V usage is TRBV28 and J usage is TRBJ1-4, with a weak D call TRBD1 (6 bases). The source material was PBMCs. CDR3: CASRQGVWAEKLFF. The CDR3 DNA is TGTGCCAGCAGACAGGGAGTCTGGGCTGAAAAACTGTTTTTT.